The 10 T cell receptor beta chains below were found in one sample sequenced in a study of spatial heterogeneity in lung cancer. Sample time point: sample taken at primary tumor resection. TCRdb reprocessed the 5' RACE reads via MiXCR and lists one record per CDR3 protein. The top ten clones hold about 5.5% of a sample with 20,000 to 30,000 distinct CDR3 sequences, approximately 4.7% of them seen once. Sequenced material: PBMCs, taken at surgery. The receptors were gathered from a male donor with early-stage non-small cell lung cancer.

Many counts were recorded for this clonotype. The V gene is TRBV28, the J gene TRBJ2-7; 7 bases match TRBD1. CDR1 and CDR2 from the germline V gene are MDHEN and SYDVKM. Losses at the gene ends were 6 bases for V and 3 bases for J; bases not matched to a gene: 8. The CDR3 is 14 amino acids. In DNA form, the CDR3 reads TGTGCCAGCAGAATTCAATCAGGGGGCTACGAGCAGTACTTC. Translating it yields CASRIQSGGYEQYF.

In the case of this clonotype: This could be a read error, since a much larger clone is one nucleotide away. The chain couples TRBV7-3 to TRBJ1-5; no firm D call. The CDR3 spans 13 residues. Germline V CDR1 and CDR2: SGHTA, FQGTGA. The CDR3 loop is CVSSLSGNQPQHF. In DNA, the CDR3 is TGTGTCAGCAGCTTAAGTGGCAATCAGCCCCAGCATTTT.

This clonotype showed up many times. CDR3 region: CASSSAGINTEAFF. DNA for the CDR3: TGTGCCAGCAGCTCAGCAGGTATTAACACTGAAGCTTTCTTT. J is TRBJ1-1 and V is TRBV7-9; D uncertain. V shed 4 bases and J shed 2 bases, with 11 bases lying between them. Germline CDR1 SEHNR, CDR2 FQNEAQ (reference sequence). This CDR3 is 14 amino acids long.

The J gene is TRBJ2-7, the V gene TRBV12-3 or TRBV12-4; possibly TRBD1 or TRBD2 for D (5 bases each). The germline V and J ends were trimmed by 8 bases and 10 bases, with 21 bases remaining between them. This CDR3 spans 13 amino acids. The DNA for the CDR3 is TGTGCCAGCGTCCGAGGGACCGGAGGCGTCCAGTACTTC. This translates into CASVRGTGGVQYF.

This clonotype showed up many times. This rearrangement joins TRBV12-3 or TRBV12-4 to TRBJ1-1; TRBD1 is a possible D gene (5 bases). Trimming stripped 5 bases from V and 0 bases from J, with 10 bases between. The CDR3 runs 14 residues. The CDR3 here is CASSPGTLNTEAFF. CDR3 DNA: TGTGCCAGCAGTCCCGGGACTCTGAACACTGAAGCTTTCTTT.

The chain links TRBV4-2 to TRBJ2-6; the D is unclear. This CDR3 has 15 amino acids. Germline V lookup: CDR1 LGHNA, CDR2 YNFKEQ. V gave up 1 base and J gave up 0 bases, with 4 bases separating them. The chain's CDR3 is CASSQGDSGANVLTF. The CDR3 bases are TGTGCCAGCAGCCAAGGAGACTCTGGGGCCAACGTCCTGACTTTC.

This clonotype has ten or more counts. This chain links TRBV18 with TRBJ2-3; no clear D. The CDR3 has 13 amino acids. Germline CDR1 is KGHSH and CDR2 is LQKENI. The V end was cut by 6 bases, the J end by 0 bases, with 7 bases between. CDR3 sequence reads: CASSLQSTDTQYF. The CDR3 nucleotides read TGTGCCAGCTCTCTCCAGAGCACAGATACGCAGTATTTT. Full variable domain (remainder filled in from reference TRBV18 and TRBJ2-3): NAGVMQNPRHLVRRRGQEARLRCSPMKGHSHVYWYRQLPEEGLKFMVYLQKENIIDESGMPKERFSAEFPKEGPSILRIQQVVRGDSAAYFCASSLQSTDTQYFGPGTRLTVL.

By proportion, this clonotype is medium-sized (0.01 to 0.1%). The CDR3 loop reads CASSSAGDTQYF. CDR3 coding DNA: TGTGCCAGCTCATCCGCCGGGGATACGCAGTATTTT. The V and J genes are TRBV2 and TRBJ2-3; D is unclear. This CDR3 has 12 amino acids. V was clipped by 8 bases and J by 6 bases, with 12 bases between them. Per the germline V gene, CDR1 is SNHLY and CDR2 is FYNNEI.

This clonotype appeared many times. The chain joins TRBV11-2 to TRBJ1-1; no firm D call. The V gene's germline CDR1 is SGHAT and CDR2 FQNNGV. Trimming pared 5 bases from V and 0 bases from J, leaving 7 bases between. CDR3 length equals 13 residues. Here the CDR3 reads CASSLYMNTEAFF. In DNA, the CDR3 is TGTGCCAGCAGCCTTTACATGAACACTGAAGCTTTCTTT.

This clonotype came up many times. The chain links TRBV28 to TRBJ1-2; tentative D call: TRBD1 (6 bases). The V end lost 6 bases, the J end lost 4 bases, and 15 bases lay between the germline ends. The CDR3 totals 14 residues. Germline V CDR1 and CDR2: MDHEN, SYDVKM. The CDR3, as DNA: TGTGCCAGCAGCCGGGGGGCAGATCGCTATGGCTACACCTTC. This codes for CASSRGADRYGYTF.